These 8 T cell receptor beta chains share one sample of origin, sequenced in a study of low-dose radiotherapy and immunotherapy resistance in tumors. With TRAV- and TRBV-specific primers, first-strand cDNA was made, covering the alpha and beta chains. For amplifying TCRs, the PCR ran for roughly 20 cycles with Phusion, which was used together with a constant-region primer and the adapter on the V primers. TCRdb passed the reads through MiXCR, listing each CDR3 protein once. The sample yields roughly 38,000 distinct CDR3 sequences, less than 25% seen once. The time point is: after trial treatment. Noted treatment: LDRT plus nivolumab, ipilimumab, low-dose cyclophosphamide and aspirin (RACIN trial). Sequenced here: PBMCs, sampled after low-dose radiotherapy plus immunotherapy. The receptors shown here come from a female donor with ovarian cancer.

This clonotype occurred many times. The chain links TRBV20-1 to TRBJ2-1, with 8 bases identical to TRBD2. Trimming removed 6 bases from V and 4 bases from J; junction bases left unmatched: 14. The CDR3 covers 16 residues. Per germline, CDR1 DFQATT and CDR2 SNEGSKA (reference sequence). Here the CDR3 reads CSALGSGSGGYNEQFF. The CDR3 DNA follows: TGCAGTGCCCTCGGGAGCGGGAGTGGAGGATACAATGAGCAGTTCTTC.

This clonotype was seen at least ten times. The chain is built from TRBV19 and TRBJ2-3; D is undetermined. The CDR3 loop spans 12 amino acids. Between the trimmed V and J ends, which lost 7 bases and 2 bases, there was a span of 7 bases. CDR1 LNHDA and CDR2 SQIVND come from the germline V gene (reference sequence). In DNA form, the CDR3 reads TGTGCCAGTACCGGGTACACAGATACGCAGTATTTT. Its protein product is CASTGYTDTQYF.

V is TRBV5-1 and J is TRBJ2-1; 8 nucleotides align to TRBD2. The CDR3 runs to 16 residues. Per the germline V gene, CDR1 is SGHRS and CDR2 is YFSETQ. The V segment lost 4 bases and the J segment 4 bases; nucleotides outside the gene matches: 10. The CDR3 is CASSLSPSGGYNEQFF. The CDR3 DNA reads TGCGCCAGCAGCCTAAGCCCAAGCGGGGGATACAATGAGCAGTTCTTC.

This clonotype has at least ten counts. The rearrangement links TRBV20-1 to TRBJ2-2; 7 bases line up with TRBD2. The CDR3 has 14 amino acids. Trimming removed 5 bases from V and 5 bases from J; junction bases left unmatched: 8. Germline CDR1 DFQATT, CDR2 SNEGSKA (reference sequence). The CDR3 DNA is TGCAGTGCTTTACAGCGGGGAAGTACCGGGGAGCTGTTTTTT. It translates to CSALQRGSTGELFF.

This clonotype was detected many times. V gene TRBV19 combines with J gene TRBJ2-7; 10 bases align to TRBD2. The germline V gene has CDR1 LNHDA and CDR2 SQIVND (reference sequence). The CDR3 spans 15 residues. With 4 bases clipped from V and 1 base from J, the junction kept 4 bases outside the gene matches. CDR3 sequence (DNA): TGTGCCAGTAGTACGGGGACTAGCGCTTCCTACGAGCAGTACTTC. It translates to CASSTGTSASYEQYF. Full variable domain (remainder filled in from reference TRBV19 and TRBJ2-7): DGGITQSPKYLFRKEGQNVTLSCEQNLNHDAMYWYRQDPGQGLRLIYYSQIVNDFQKGDIAEGYSVSREKKESFPLTVTSAQKNPTAFYLCASSTGTSASYEQYFGPGTRLTVT.

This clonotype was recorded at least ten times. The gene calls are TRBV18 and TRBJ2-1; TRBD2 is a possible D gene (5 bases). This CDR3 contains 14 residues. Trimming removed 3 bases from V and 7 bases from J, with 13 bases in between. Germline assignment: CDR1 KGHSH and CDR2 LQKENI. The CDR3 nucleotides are TGTGCCAGCTCACCCGGACTGGAAGTGAATGAGCAGTTCTTC. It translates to CASSPGLEVNEQFF.

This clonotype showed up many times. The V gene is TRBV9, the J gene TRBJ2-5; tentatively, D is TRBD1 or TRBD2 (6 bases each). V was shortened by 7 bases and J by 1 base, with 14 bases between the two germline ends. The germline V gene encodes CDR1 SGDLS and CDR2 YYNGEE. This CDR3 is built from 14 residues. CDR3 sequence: CASALGGPQETQYF. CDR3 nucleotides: TGTGCCAGCGCTTTAGGGGGGCCCCAAGAGACCCAGTACTTC.

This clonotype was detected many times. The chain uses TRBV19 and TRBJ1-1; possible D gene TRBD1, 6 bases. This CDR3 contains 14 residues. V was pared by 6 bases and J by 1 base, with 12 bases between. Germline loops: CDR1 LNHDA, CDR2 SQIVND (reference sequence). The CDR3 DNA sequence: TGTGCCAGTAGGTCTAACAGGGCGAACACTGAAGCTTTCTTT. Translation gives CASRSNRANTEAFF.